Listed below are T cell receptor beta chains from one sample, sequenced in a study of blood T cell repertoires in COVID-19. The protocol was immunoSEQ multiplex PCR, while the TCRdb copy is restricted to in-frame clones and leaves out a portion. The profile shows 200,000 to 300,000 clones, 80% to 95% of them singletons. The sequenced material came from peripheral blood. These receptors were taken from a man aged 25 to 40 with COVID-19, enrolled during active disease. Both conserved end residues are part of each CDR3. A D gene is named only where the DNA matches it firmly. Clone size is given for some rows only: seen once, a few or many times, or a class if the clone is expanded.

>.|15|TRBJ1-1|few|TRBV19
TGTGCCAGTGGGATACCAGGGTCCATGAACACTGAAGCTTTCTTT
CASGIPGSMNTEAFF
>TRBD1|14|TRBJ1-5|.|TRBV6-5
TGTGCCAGCAGTAAGGACAGGCCAAATCAGCCCCAGCATTTT
CASSKDRPNQPQHF
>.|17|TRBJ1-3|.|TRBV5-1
TGCGCCAGCAGCAGCAACGGGGAGGCCCACTCTGGAAACACCATATATTTT
CASSSNGEAHSGNTIYF
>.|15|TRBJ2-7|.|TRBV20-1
TGCAGTGCTAGTGTTCTGGACAGCCCTACCTACGAGCAGTACTTC
CSASVLDSPTYEQYF
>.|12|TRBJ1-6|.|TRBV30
TGTGCCTGGAGGGTCCCTAGTTCACCCCTCCACTTT
CAWRVPSSPLHF
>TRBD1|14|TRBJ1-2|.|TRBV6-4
TGTGCCAGCAGTGAAGGACAGGGCCACGATGGCTACACCTTC
CASSEGQGHDGYTF
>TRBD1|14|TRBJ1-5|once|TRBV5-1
TGCGCCAGCAGCTTGACAGGGGGCGATCAGCCCCAGCATTTT
CASSLTGGDQPQHF
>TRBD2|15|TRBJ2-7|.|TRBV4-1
TGCGCCAGCAGCCAAGCCAGCGGGGGGGCCTCGGAGCAGTACTTC
CASSQASGGASEQYF
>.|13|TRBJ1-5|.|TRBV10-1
TGCGCCAGCAGTGAGAATGAAGGGGAGCCCCAGCATTTT
CASSENEGEPQHF
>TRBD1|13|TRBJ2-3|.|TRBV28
TGTGCCAGCGGGACAGGGCAAAGACATACGCAGTATTTT
CASGTGQRHTQYF
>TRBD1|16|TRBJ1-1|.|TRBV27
TGTGCCAGCAGTTTGGCAAACGCAGGGGGCACGGCTGAAGCTTTCTTT
CASSLANAGGTAEAFF
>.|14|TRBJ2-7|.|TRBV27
TGTGCCAGCAGTGGAACAGCCGTCTCCTACGAGCAGTACTTC
CASSGTAVSYEQYF
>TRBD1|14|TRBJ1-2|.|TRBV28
TGTGCCAGCAGCGACGGACAGGGGGCATATGGCTACACCTTC
CASSDGQGAYGYTF
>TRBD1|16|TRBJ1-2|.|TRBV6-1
TGTGCCAGCAGTGCTTCCGGGACAGGGAATAACTATGGCTACACCTTC
CASSASGTGNNYGYTF
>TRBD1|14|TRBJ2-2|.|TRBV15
TGTGCCACCAGAGGGACAGGGGACACCGGGGAGCTGTTTTTT
CATRGTGDTGELFF